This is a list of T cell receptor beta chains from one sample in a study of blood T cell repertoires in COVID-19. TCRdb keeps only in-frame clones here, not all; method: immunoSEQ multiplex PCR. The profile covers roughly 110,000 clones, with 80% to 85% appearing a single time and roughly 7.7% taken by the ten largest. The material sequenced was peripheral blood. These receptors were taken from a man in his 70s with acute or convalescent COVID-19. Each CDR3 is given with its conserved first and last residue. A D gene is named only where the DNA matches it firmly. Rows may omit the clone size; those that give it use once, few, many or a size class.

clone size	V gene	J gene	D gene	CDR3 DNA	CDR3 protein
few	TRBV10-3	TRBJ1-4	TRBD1	TGTGCCACTACGACAGGGTTAGGCGAAAAACTGTTTTTT	CATTTGLGEKLFF
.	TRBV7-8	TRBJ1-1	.	TGTGCCAGCAGCAGACAAGCGTCGGGAGTCGGAGCTTTCTTT	CASSRQASGVGAFF
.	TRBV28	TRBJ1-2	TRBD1	TGTGCCAGCAGTAGACAGGGAGTTGGCTACACCTTC	CASSRQGVGYTF
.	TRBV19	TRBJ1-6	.	TGTGCCAGTAGTATGGCACAGACTAATTCACCCCTCCACTTT	CASSMAQTNSPLHF
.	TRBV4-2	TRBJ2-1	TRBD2	TGTGCCAGCAGCCAAGATCCAGCGGGAGACAATGAGCAGTTCTTC	CASSQDPAGDNEQFF
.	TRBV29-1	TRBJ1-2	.	TGCAGCGTTGTCTCAGGGGAAAGCTACACCTTC	CSVVSGESYTF
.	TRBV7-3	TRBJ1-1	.	TGTGCCAGCAGCTTAACCGGAGCGAACACTGAAGCTTTCTTT	CASSLTGANTEAFF
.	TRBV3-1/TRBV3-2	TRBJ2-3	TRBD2	TGTGCCAGCAGCCGGTCTAGCGGGAGGGCGGGAGATACGCAGTATTTT	CASSRSSGRAGDTQYF
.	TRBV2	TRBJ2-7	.	TGTGCCAGCAGTCCTATAACAGGGAGCCGCAGGGACGAGCAGTACTTC	CASSPITGSRRDEQYF
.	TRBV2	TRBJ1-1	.	TGTGCCAGCAGTGTAGACATGAACACTGAAGCTTTCTTT	CASSVDMNTEAFF
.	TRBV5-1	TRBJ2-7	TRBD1	TGCGCCAGCAGCTTGGGGGGCACAGGGGACGACGAGCAGTACTTC	CASSLGGTGDDEQYF
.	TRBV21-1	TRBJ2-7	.	TGTGCCAGCAGCACGCCTCGGACTCTAAAAGTCTACGAGCAGTACTTC	CASSTPRTLKVYEQYF
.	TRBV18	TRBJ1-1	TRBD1	TGTGCCAGCTCACGTGGACAGGGGGCGGACTTGAACACTGAAGCTTTCTTT	CASSRGQGADLNTEAFF
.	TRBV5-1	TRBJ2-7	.	TGCGCCAGCAGCTTGGAAAATCGCGAGCAGTACTTC	CASSLENREQYF
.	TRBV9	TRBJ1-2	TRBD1	TGTGCCAGCAGCGTAGGGCAGGGGGAAGGCTACACCTTC	CASSVGQGEGYTF
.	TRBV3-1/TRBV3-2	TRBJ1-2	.	TGTGCCAGCAGCGCCCTGGAGGAGGGGGGGGATGGCTACACCTTC	CASSALEEGGDGYTF
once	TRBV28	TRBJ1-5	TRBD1	TGTGCCAGCAGGCCTGGGACAGGGGGGAATCAGCCCCAGCATTTT	CASRPGTGGNQPQHF
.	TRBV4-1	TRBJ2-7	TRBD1	TGCGCCAGCAGCCAGGCCAGACAGGGTGGGAGAGACGAGCAGTACTTC	CASSQARQGGRDEQYF
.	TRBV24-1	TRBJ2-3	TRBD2	TGTGCCACCAGTGATTCAACTAGCGGTGCAGTTGATTTT	CATSDSTSGAVDF
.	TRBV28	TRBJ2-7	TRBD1	TGTGCCAGCAGGACAGGGAGATACTACGAGCAGTACTTC	CASRTGRYYEQYF
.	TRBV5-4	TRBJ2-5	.	TGTGCCAGCAGCCCATCCGAGGGGGATCATGAGACCCAGTACTTC	CASSPSEGDHETQYF
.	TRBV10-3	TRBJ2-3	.	TGTGCCATCTCGCAGTCCACAGATACGCAGTATTTT	CAISQSTDTQYF
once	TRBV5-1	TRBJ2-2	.	TGCGCCAGCAGCTTGAGTTCAGGGTACGGGGAGCTGTTTTTT	CASSLSSGYGELFF
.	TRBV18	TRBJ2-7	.	TGTGCCAGCTCACCTCCAGGGGGAGGTTTAAGCTCCTACGAGCAGTACTTC	CASSPPGGGLSSYEQYF
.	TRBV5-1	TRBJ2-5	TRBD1	TGCGCCAGCAGCACGGACAGGGGGTACCAAGAGACCCAGTACTTC	CASSTDRGYQETQYF
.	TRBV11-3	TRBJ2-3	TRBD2	TGTGCCAGCAGCTTGGGCGGGAGGGCCGCAGATACGCAGTATTTT	CASSLGGRAADTQYF
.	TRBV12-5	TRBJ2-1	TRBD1	TGTGCTAGTGGCCGGGACACAGGGGTCAATGAGCAGTTCTTC	CASGRDTGVNEQFF
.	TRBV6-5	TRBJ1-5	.	TGTGCCAGCAGGAGCGGGGTAAATCAGCCCCAGCATTTT	CASRSGVNQPQHF
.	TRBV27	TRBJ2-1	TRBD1	TGTGCCAGCAGTCCAAAACCGGGACAGGGGAACAATGAGCAGTTCTTC	CASSPKPGQGNNEQFF
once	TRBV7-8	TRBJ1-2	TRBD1	TGTGCCAGCAGCTTCTCAGGGGGCGGCTACACCTTC	CASSFSGGGYTF
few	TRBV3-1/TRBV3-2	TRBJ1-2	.	TGTGCCAGCAGCCTATCGAACTATGGCTACACCTTC	CASSLSNYGYTF
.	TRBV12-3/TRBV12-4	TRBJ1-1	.	TGTGCCAGCAGTTTAGCAGGGGGTGGGCATGCTTTCTTT	CASSLAGGGHAFF
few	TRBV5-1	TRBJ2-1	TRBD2	TGCGCCAGCAGCCGGTCGGGGACTAGCGGGAGGGCTAACAATGAGCAGTTCTTC	CASSRSGTSGRANNEQFF
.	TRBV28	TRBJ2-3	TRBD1	TGTGCCAGCAGTTCACAGGGGGCGCCCACAGATACGCAGTATTTT	CASSSQGAPTDTQYF
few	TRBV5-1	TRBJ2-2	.	TGCGCCAGCAGCTTGGTGTTGGGAGGAGACACCGGGGAGCTGTTTTTT	CASSLVLGGDTGELFF
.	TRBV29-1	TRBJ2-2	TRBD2	TGCAGCGCCGACGGTATAGCGGGGGGATCGTCGGGGGAGCTGTTTTTT	CSADGIAGGSSGELFF
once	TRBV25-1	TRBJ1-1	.	TGTGCCAGCAGTATTGAGGCTGAAGCTTTCTTT	CASSIEAEAFF
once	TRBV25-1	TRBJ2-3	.	TGTGCCAGCGCAGGGGATACGCAGTATTTT	CASAGDTQYF
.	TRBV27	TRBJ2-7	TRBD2	TGTGCCAGCACTAGCGGGAGGGAATCCTACGAGCAGTACTTC	CASTSGRESYEQYF
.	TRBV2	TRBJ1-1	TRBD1	TGTGCCAGCAGCGGGACAGGGCGTTCTGAAGCTTTCTTT	CASSGTGRSEAFF
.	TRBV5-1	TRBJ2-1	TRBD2	TGCGCCAGCAGCTCAGGACTAGCGATTAGAAATGAGCAGTTCTTC	CASSSGLAIRNEQFF
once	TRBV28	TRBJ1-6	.	TGTGCCAGCAGTAATTGGGAGTCCTATAATTCACCCCTCCACTTT	CASSNWESYNSPLHF
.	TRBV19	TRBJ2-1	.	TGTGCCAGTAGTATGTTCTCGAAGAGGGCGGGATACAATGAGCAGTTCTTC	CASSMFSKRAGYNEQFF
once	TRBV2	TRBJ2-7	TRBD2	TGTGCCAGCAGAGGGACTACCCTATACCACGAGCAGTACTTC	CASRGTTLYHEQYF
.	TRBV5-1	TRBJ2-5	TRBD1	TGCGCCAGCAGCCCGATGACAGGGGGGGAGGAGACCCAGTACTTC	CASSPMTGGEETQYF
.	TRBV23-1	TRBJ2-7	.	TGCGCCAGCAACTTGGAGCAGTACTTC	CASNLEQYF
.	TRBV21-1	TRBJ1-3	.	TGTGCCAGCAGCAAAGGGGGGGTCAACACCATATATTTT	CASSKGGVNTIYF
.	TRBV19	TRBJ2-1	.	TGTGCCAGTAGTTCAGACATCAATGAGCAGTTCTTC	CASSSDINEQFF
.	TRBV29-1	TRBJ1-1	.	TGCAGCGTTAAAACAGGGAACACTGAAGCTTTCTTT	CSVKTGNTEAFF
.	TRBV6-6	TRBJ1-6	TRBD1	TGTGCCAGCAGTCGAACCGGGACAGGGGGTGGTAGCGATAATTCACCCCTCCACTTT	CASSRTGTGGGSDNSPLHF
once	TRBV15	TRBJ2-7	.	TGTGCCACCAGCAGAGTTCGGGGATCCTCCTACGAGCAGTACTTC	CATSRVRGSSYEQYF
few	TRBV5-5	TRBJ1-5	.	TGTGCCAGCAGCTTGGAAGCGACAGGCACCTCGCCCCAGCATTTT	CASSLEATGTSPQHF